The source of this T cell receptor (beta chain) is a study of blood T cell repertoires in COVID-19. Study in general: PBMCs, B-cell-depleted T cells, or T cells provided the cDNA or gDNA that made up the material.

Germline V gives CDR1 KGHSH, CDR2 LQKENI. The CDR3 spans 15 residues. The V segment lost 0 bases and the J segment 2 bases; nucleotides outside the gene matches: 1. Sequenced by immunoSEQ multiplex PCR; TCRdb stores in-frame clones only, minus some. This table has about 160,000 clones, 80% to 90% appearing once. This clone was recorded only once. Additional DNA sequences in this sample encode the identical CDR3. This chain uses TRBV18 with TRBJ1-5; 7 bases are a match to TRBD1. The receptor's source is a woman in her 70s with acute or convalescent COVID-19. Sequenced material: peripheral blood. The CDR3 DNA is TGTGCCAGCTCACCACCAGGGGGCCGCAATCAGCCCCAGCATTTT. Translated: CASSPPGGRNQPQHF.